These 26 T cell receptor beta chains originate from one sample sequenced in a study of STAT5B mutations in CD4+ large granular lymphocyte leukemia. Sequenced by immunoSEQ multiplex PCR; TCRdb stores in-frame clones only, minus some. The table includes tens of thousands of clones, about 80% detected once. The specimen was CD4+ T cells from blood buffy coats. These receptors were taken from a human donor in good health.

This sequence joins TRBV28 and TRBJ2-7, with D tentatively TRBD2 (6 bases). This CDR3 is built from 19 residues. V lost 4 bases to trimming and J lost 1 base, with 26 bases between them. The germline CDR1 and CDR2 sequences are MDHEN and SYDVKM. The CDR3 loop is CASSSQPGLKGKLSYEQYF. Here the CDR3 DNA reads TGTGCCAGCAGTTCACAACCGGGACTCAAGGGGAAGCTGTCCTACGAGCAGTACTTC.

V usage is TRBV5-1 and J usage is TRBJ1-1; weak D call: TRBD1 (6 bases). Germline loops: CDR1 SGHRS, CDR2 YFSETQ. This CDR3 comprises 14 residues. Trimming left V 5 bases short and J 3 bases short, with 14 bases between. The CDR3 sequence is CASSSGAPHTEAFF. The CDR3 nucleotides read TGCGCCAGCAGTTCAGGGGCGCCGCACACTGAAGCTTTCTTT.

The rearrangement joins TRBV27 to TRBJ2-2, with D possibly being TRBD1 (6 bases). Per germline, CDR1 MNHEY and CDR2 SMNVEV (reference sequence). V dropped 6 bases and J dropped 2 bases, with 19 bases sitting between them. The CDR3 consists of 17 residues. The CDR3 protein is CASRSPRTALNTGELFF. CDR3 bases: TGTGCCAGCAGGTCCCCAAGGACAGCTCTAAACACCGGGGAGCTGTTTTTT.

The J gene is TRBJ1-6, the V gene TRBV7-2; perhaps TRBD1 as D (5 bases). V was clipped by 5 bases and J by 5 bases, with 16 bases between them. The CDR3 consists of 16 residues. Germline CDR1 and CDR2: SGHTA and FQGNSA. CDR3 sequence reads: CASSPRGKQNNSPLHF. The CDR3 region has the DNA TGTGCCAGCAGCCCTAGGGGAAAACAGAATAATTCACCCCTCCACTTT.

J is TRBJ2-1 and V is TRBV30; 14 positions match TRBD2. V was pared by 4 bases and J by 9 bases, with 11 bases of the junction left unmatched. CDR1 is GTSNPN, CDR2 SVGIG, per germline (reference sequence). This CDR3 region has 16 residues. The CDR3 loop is CAWTITGTSGRGEQFF. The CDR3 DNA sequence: TGTGCCTGGACCATCACCGGGACTAGCGGGAGAGGTGAGCAGTTCTTC.

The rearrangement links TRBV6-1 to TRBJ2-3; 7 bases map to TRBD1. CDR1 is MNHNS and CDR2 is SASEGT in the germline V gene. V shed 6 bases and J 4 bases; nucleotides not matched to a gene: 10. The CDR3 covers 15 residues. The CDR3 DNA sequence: TGTGCCAGCAGCCAAGACAGGGTCAGACCAGATACGCAGTATTTT. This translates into CASSQDRVRPDTQYF.

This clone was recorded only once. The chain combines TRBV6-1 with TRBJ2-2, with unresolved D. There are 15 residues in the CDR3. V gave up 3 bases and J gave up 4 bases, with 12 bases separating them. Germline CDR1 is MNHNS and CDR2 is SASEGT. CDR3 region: CASSEARGGTGELFF. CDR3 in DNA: TGTGCCAGCAGTGAGGCTAGAGGTGGCACCGGGGAGCTGTTTTTT.

The CDR3 region has the DNA TGTGCCAGCAGCGTAGCTCCGGCTAGCGGGACCGCCTACGAGCAGTACTTC. It codes for CASSVAPASGTAYEQYF. V gene TRBV9 combines with J gene TRBJ2-7; 9 positions agree with TRBD2. Trimming removed 0 bases from V and 2 bases from J; junction bases left unmatched: 9. CDR1 and CDR2 (germline): SGDLS, YYNGEE. The CDR3 has 17 amino acids. The entire variable domain, with the rest obtained from reference TRBV9 and TRBJ2-7, is as follows: DSGVTQTPKHLITATGQRVTLRCSPRSGDLSVYWYQQSLDQGLQFLIQYYNGEERAKGNILERFSAQQFPDLHSELNLSSLELGDSALYFCASSVAPASGTAYEQYFGPGTRLTVT.

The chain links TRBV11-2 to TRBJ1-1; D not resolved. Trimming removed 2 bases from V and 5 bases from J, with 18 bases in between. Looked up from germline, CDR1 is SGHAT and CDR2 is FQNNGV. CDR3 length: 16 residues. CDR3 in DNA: TGTGCCAGCAGCTTAAGGTTTGGGCTCCGACGGACTGAAGCTTTCTTT. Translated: CASSLRFGLRRTEAFF.

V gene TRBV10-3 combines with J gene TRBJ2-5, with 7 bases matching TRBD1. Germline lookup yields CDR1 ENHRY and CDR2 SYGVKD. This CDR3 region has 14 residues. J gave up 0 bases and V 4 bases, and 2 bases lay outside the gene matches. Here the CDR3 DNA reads TGTGCCATCAGTGGGGACAGCTACCAAGAGACCCAGTACTTC. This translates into CAISGDSYQETQYF.

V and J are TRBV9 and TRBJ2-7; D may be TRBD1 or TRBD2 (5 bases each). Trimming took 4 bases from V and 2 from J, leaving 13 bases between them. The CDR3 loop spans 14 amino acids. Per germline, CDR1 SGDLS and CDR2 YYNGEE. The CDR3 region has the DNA TGTGCCAGCAGCTACCGGGACGGACCCTACGAGCAGTACTTC. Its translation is CASSYRDGPYEQYF. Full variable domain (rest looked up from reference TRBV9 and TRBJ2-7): DSGVTQTPKHLITATGQRVTLRCSPRSGDLSVYWYQQSLDQGLQFLIQYYNGEERAKGNILERFSAQQFPDLHSELNLSSLELGDSALYFCASSYRDGPYEQYFGPGTRLTVT.

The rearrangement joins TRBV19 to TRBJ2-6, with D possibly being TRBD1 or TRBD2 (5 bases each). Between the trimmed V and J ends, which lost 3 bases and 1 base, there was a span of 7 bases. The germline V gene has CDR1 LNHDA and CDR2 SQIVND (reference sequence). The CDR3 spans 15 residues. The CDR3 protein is CASSIGGSGANVLTF. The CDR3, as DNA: TGTGCCAGTAGTATTGGGGGATCTGGGGCCAACGTCCTGACTTTC. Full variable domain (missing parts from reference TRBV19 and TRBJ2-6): DGGITQSPKYLFRKEGQNVTLSCEQNLNHDAMYWYRQDPGQGLRLIYYSQIVNDFQKGDIAEGYSVSREKKESFPLTVTSAQKNPTAFYLCASSIGGSGANVLTFGAGSRLTVL.

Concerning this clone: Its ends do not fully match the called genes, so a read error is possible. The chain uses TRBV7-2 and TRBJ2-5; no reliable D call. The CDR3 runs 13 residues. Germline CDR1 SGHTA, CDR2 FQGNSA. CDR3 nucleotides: TGTGCCAGCAGCTTAGACAGTCAAGGGACCCAGTACTTC. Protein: CASSLDSQGTQYF.

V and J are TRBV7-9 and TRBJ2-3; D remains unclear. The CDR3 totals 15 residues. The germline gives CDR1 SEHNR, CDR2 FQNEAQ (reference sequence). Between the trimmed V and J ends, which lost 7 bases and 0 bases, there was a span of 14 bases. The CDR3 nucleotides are TGTGCCAGCATCCGGGCGTTCTCTAGCACAGATACGCAGTATTTT. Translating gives CASIRAFSSTDTQYF. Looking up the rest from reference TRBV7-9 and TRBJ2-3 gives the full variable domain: DTGVSQNPRHKITKRGQNVTFRCDPISEHNRLYWYRQTLGQGPEFLTYFQNEAQLEKSRLLSDRFSAERPKGSFSTLEIQRTEQGDSAMYLCASIRAFSSTDTQYFGPGTRLTVL.

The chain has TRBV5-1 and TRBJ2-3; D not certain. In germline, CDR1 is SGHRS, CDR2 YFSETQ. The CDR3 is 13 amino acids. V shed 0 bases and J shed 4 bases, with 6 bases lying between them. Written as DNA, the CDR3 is TGCGCCAGCAGCTTGGATGGTGCAGATACGCAGTATTTT. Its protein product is CASSLDGADTQYF. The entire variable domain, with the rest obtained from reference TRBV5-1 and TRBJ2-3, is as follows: KAGVTQTPRYLIKTRGQQVTLSCSPISGHRSVSWYQQTPGQGLQFLFEYFSETQRNKGNFPGRFSGRQFSNSRSEMNVSTLELGDSALYLCASSLDGADTQYFGPGTRLTVL.

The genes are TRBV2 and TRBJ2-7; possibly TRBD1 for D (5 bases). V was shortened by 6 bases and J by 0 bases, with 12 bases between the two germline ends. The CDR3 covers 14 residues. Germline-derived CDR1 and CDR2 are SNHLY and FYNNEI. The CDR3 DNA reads TGTGCCAGCAGAGCACAGGTTAGCTCCTACGAGCAGTACTTC. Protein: CASRAQVSSYEQYF. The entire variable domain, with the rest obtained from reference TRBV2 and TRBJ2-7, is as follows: EPEVTQTPSHQVTQMGQEVILRCVPISNHLYFYWYRQILGQKVEFLVSFYNNEISEKSEIFDDQFSVERPDGSNFTLKIRSTKLEDSAMYFCASRAQVSSYEQYFGPGTRLTVT.

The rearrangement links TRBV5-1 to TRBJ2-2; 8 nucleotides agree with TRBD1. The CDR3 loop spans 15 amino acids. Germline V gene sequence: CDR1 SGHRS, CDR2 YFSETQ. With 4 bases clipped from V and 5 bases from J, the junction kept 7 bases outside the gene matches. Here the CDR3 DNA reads TGCGCCAGCAGCGCCGGACAGGGAGAGACCGGGGAGCTGTTTTTT. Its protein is CASSAGQGETGELFF. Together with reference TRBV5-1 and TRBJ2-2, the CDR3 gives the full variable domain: KAGVTQTPRYLIKTRGQQVTLSCSPISGHRSVSWYQQTPGQGLQFLFEYFSETQRNKGNFPGRFSGRQFSNSRSEMNVSTLELGDSALYLCASSAGQGETGELFFGEGSRLTVL.

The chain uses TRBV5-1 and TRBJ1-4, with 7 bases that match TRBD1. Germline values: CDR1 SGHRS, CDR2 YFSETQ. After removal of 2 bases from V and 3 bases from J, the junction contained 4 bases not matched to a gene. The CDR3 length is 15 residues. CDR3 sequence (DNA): TGCGCCAGCAGCTTCTACAGGGGCGCTAATGAAAAACTGTTTTTT. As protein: CASSFYRGANEKLFF.

The CDR3 loop reads CASSSRTSGRLSATGELFF. In nucleotides, the CDR3 is TGTGCCAGCAGTTCTCGGACTAGCGGGAGGCTGTCGGCCACCGGGGAGCTGTTTTTT. The V gene is TRBV27, the J gene TRBJ2-2; the match to TRBD2 covers 14 bases. The CDR3 loop spans 19 amino acids. Germline V CDR1 and CDR2: MNHEY, SMNVEV (reference sequence). V was pared by 4 bases and J by 4 bases, with 11 bases of the junction left unmatched.

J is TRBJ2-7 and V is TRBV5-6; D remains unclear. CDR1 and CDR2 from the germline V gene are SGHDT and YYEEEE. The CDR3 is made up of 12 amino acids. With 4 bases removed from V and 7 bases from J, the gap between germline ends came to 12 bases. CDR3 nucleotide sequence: TGTGCCAGCAGCGCCCTCCTTGGGGAGCAGTACTTC. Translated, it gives CASSALLGEQYF.

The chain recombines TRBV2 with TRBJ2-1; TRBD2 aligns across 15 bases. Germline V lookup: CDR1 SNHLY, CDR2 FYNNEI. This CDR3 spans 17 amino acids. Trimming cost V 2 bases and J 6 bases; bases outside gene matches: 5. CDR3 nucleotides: TGTGCCAGCAGTGAACAAAGGACTAGCGGGGGGGGCAATGAGCAGTTCTTC. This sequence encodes CASSEQRTSGGGNEQFF.

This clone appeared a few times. The CDR3: CASSLGAGGLRETQYF. CDR3 in DNA: TGCGCCAGCAGCTTGGGGGCAGGGGGGCTGAGAGAGACCCAGTACTTC. This sequence joins TRBV5-1 and TRBJ2-5, with D perhaps TRBD1 (7 bases). The germline CDR1 and CDR2 sequences are SGHRS and YFSETQ. Between the trimmed V and J ends, which lost 0 bases and 4 bases, there was a span of 16 bases. This CDR3 is built from 16 residues.

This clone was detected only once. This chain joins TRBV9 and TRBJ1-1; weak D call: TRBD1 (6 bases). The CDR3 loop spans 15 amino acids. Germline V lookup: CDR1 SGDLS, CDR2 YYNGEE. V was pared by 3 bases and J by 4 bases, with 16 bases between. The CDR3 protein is CASSASGDWGTEAFF. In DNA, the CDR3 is TGTGCCAGCAGCGCATCAGGGGACTGGGGCACTGAAGCTTTCTTT.

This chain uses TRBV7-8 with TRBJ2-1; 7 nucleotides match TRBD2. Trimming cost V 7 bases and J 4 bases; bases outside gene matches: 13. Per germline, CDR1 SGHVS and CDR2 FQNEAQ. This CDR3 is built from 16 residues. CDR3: CASTTPSGTDYNEQFF. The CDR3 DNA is TGTGCCAGCACCACACCAAGCGGGACCGATTACAATGAGCAGTTCTTC.

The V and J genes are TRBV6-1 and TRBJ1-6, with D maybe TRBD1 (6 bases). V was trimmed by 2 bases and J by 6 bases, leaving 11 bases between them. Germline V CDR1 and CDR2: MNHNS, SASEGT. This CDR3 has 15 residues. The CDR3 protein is CASSEWTELNSPLHF. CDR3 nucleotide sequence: TGTGCCAGCAGTGAATGGACAGAACTTAATTCACCCCTCCACTTT.

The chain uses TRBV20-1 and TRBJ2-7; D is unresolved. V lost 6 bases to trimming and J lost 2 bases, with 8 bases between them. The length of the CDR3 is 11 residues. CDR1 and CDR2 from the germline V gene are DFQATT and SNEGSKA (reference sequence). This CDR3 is CSAAKTYEQYF. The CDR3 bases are TGCAGTGCCGCAAAAACCTACGAGCAGTACTTC.